This TCR beta chain was retrieved from a study of T cell responses to AZD1222 COVID-19 vaccine. Whole-study results and caveats: Seropositivity was recorded at baseline in only a handful of AZD1222 recipients. The donor cohort was predominantly white British with a female majority, and clonal diversity may have been underestimated. Regions 160-218 and 743-854 held dominance among vaccine-associated CD4 TCRs, which spanned spike.

Generated by immunoSEQ multiplex PCR, the TCRdb table keeps only in-frame clones and is missing some. The table has 200,000 to 250,000 clones, roughly 94% seen once. The germline V and J ends were trimmed by 1 base and 2 bases, with 7 bases remaining between them. Per germline, CDR1 SGHTA and CDR2 FQGNSA. The CDR3 length is 14 residues. A word on this clone: Its target is not known.

This sequence was found in an adult who received the MenACWY meningococcal vaccine as a control. Sequences were derived from peripheral blood, sampled 28 days after the second dose of the MenACWY control vaccine. This chain links TRBV7-2 with TRBJ2-3; D uncertain. Here the CDR3 reads CASSLGANTDTQYF. In nucleotides, the CDR3 is TGTGCCAGCAGCTTAGGGGCTAACACAGATACGCAGTATTTT.